This TCR beta chain emerged from a study of cytomegalovirus exposure and HLA in healthy donors (dated by TCRdb to 2016 to 2017). Study-wide context: In an earlier analysis of roughly 590 of the donors, 276 Gb of sequence data and some 120 million unique TCR beta sequences from about 190 million T cells were reported. Approximately 300 gigabases of sequencing data and tens of millions of unique TCR sequences made up an early release that covered approximately 700 HLA-typed donors. Among the roughly 400 genotyped donors, 81% belonged to the genetic ancestry cluster associated with self-reported Caucasian donors. The study was designed to test whether signatures of past pathogen exposure could be identified by cataloging public T cell receptors. Using immunosequencing, the study profiled T cell repertoires from 666 subjects and related those repertoires to cytomegalovirus serostatus. In addition to the first cohort of roughly 670 subjects, a separate validation cohort of 120 different subjects was used. To predict cytomegalovirus infection status, the study brought together high-throughput TCR immunosequencing, statistical association of individual TCRs with disease status, and machine learning. A later analysis re-examined previously published TCR beta repertoires from roughly 650 donors and added high-resolution HLA genotyping to investigate patterns of TCR occurrence. The later analysis used no new phenotypic data to find candidate immune exposures, relying instead on TCR beta sequences and their occurrence across donors. In an earlier analysis of 550 to 700 of the donors, high-throughput TCR beta sequencing was used to judge whether each TCR beta V gene segment behaved as functional or pseudogenic. Donor age, sex, ethnicity and CMV serostatus were collected together with the repertoire data. A later genetic analysis took genome-wide SNP genotypes for about 65% of the 666 donors and used that subset as a discovery cohort. All discovery cohort repertoires had been generated using a single sequencing platform. Class I and class II HLA loci were covered by the typing at four-digit resolution. Typing coverage differed by locus: A, B, C, DRB1 and DQB1 were typed in roughly 620-630 donors, DQA1 in 500 to 550, DPA1 in around 580, and DPB1 in roughly 470. Roughly 5 DR-DQ haplotypes were handled as single units for association and clustering, since linkage in the cohort was strong. Among 300 to 450 genotyped donors of the cohort, an average of approximately 240,000 unique TCR beta nucleotide sequences were sequenced per donor, around 20% of them non-productive.

In total, around 600 healthy bone marrow donors made up the cohort. All cohort members were sampled while nominally healthy, although unrecorded immune exposures were likely present. The donor was CMV seropositive and was included in the group of 250 to 300 seropositive cohort members. A peripheral blood sample was provided by each donor, and peripheral blood mononuclear cells were used for TCR beta sequencing. Genomic DNA was extracted from the blood cell samples with the Qiagen DNeasy Blood Extraction Kit. Comments on this clone: No cognate antigen has been identified for it. The record has no base qualities; no much larger clone is one base away.

General conclusions and limits of the study: A total of around 150 TCR beta chains were listed by the study as associated with cytomegalovirus. Presence/absence analyses assumed roughly uniform sequencing depth across donors, an assumption that may not hold. It was suggested by the authors that the approach could potentially be generalized to other disease states and immunological phenotypes. A later genetic analysis associated a missense DCLRE1C variant with V-gene and J-gene trimming of TCR beta chains, and an independent cohort replicated the association. A group of highly shared sequence variants was considered likely to be a technical artifact of the sequencing pipeline. The classifier was reported to diagnose cytomegalovirus status with high specificity and sensitivity in both the original cohort and the validation cohort. According to a later analysis, TCR association rates differed among HLA loci, with DRB1 alleles showing the most associated TCRs and HLA-C alleles showing the fewest. Correlated functional status among segregating V segments might reflect linkage disequilibrium, but an unknown experimental factor could not be ruled out. While some public TCRs were present in many individuals, most TCR sequences turned up only very rarely across donors. Because counts were too low, approximately 18 rarely observed V segments, including chromosome 9 orphons, were excluded from the earlier analysis of around 590 of the donors. A further reported finding was that TCR beta sequences accurately predicted the HLA-A and HLA-B alleles for most subjects in the first cohort. In an earlier analysis of some 640 of the donors, most TCR beta V segments were observed in productive rearrangements about 87% or about 30% of the time, broadly matching IMGT annotations. Because some donors lacked HLA typing at each locus, the association tests relied only on the typed subset. Specific HLA alleles were associated with roughly 16,000 TCR beta sequences at a false discovery rate of 0.05 in a later analysis. According to a later analysis, parvovirus B19, influenza, CMV and Epstein-Barr virus appeared linked to several top co-occurrence clusters. Compared with equally common non-associated chains, HLA-associated TCR beta chains in a later analysis were more clonally expanded and had lower generation probabilities. Only TCR beta chains were sequenced in this cohort, and the absence of alpha or paired-chain data limited detectable features. The only immune exposure information available for the cohort was CMV serostatus. The 87-base-pair reads could not distinguish some IMGT-functional V segments, including TRBV6-2 and TRBV6-3, so those segments were excluded. A few of the identified cytomegalovirus-associated TCR beta chains were confirmed in vitro to be specific for cytomegalovirus antigens. Assigning TCR associations to individual alleles was difficult when HLA alleles, especially DR and DQ, strongly co-occurred. Most CMV-associated TCR beta chains appeared to be HLA-restricted in a later analysis, and the HLA associations seemed to be driven largely by CMV exposure. According to a later genetic analysis, donors in an Asian-associated ancestry cluster had fewer N-insertions in productive TCRs than the approximately 630-donor mean.

V loses 3 bases at its end and J loses 2 bases; junction bases beyond the gene matches: 1. The CDR3 sequence holds 14 residues, the cysteine and phenylalanine included. The sequence is cut down to CDR3 DNA, 42 bases in frame from base 1. Sequences SGHVS (CDR1) and FNYEAQ (CDR2) are obtained from the germline V gene. The receptor library was made with the immunoSEQ multiplex PCR assay. For the multiplex PCR, a mixture combining 60 forward primers for TCR Vbeta segments and 13 reverse primers for TCR Jbeta segments was used. The CDR3 region of rearranged TCR beta genes was amplified from genomic DNA with a multiplex PCR assay. The Illumina HiSeq System was used to sequence the amplified TCR beta libraries as 87-base-pair reads. The original methods were these. Across the 670 or so repertoires, a later analysis counted some 80 million unique TCR beta chains, approximately 12 million of which were shared by at least two donors. A nearest-neighbor algorithm error-corrected the raw reads and collapsed the reads into unique sequences, merging closely related sequences to remove PCR and sequencing errors. To assign V, D and J gene segments, CDR3 sequences were aligned to IMGT reference sequences. Each retained sequence needed at least a six-nucleotide match to both a V gene segment and a J gene segment. Rearrangements were called productive when the CDR3 lacked stop codons and stayed in frame with V and J; all others were non-productive. CDR3 was defined according to IMGT convention as the region running from the second conserved V-encoded cysteine to the conserved J-encoded phenylalanine. The earlier analysis of fewer than 750 of the donors excluded sequences that lacked an unambiguous match to a single V gene segment. An earlier analysis of about 590 of the donors classified V segments as functional when productive rearrangements were above 56.7% and as segregating when the standard deviation between donors was above 5%. A statistical classification framework was built for diagnosing cytomegalovirus status from the catalog of TCR beta chain sequences. In a later analysis, V and J genes were assigned by comparing TCR nucleotide sequences against IMGT/GENE-DB human TR gene sequences. Using the TCRdist pipeline, a later analysis assigned CDR3 sequences along with most-parsimonious VDJ recombination scenarios. In a later analysis, each TCR beta chain was defined by its CDR3 amino acid sequence together with its V-gene family, and reads without a unique V-gene family were excluded. To address suspected cross-contamination and a sequencing artifact, a later analysis removed a few hundred highly shared, low-generation-probability nucleotide sequences. In a later analysis, a clonal expansion index for each public chain was calculated from normalized within-repertoire ranks of inferred template counts. Generation probabilities in a later analysis came from a VDJ recombination model fitted to out-of-frame rearrangements, and those results were checked against IGoR. Hypergeometric tests were used in a later analysis to score TCR-TCR, TCR-HLA and TCR-CMV co-occurrence, with a repertoire-size bias correction applied to the TCR pairs. A later analysis estimated false discovery rates by permuting HLA or CMV assignments 20 times. A later analysis grouped co-occurring TCRs with DBSCAN, adding TCRdist sequence similarity when clustering within HLA-allele-positive subsets. Repertoires with fewer than 30,000 or more than 120,000 public chains, plus five repertoires with anomalous nucleotide sharing, were excluded from co-occurrence clustering. The immuneACCESS repertoire file appears here via TCRdb, limited to in-frame rearrangements. These files lack a portion of the clones; in checked studies, under half of the deficit traces to unresolved V genes, and the cause of the others is not known. That table furnishes V, J and clone size, whereas the DNA furnished D and trimming. This sample holds under 300,000 clones; about nine tenths were observed only once. In total, the top ten clones hold about 4% of the sample.

The clonotype originates from a man in his forties in good health and CMV-seropositive. The sequenced sample consisted of PBMCs. Recombination joined TRBV7-6 with TRBJ1-2; 9 bases in between match TRBD1. The CDR3 region has the sequence CASSLDRGNYGYTF. The nucleotide sequence is given as TGTGCCAGCAGCTTGGACAGGGGAAACTATGGCTACACCTTC.